This T cell receptor (beta chain) appears in the sequencing data of a study of PD-L1 blockade in urothelial cancer. Study context: Analyses were performed on blood at 3 weeks after treatment start (the second dose) and at 6 weeks.

This clone was picked up one time. The sample's time point: pretreatment peripheral blood. Germline CDR1 reads SGHTA; CDR2 reads FQGNSA. This CDR3 is 14 amino acids long. The junction had 6 bases not matched to a gene; V was cut back by 1 base and J by 9 bases. Produced via immunoSEQ multiplex PCR; TCRdb's table is partial and in-frame only. In the table there are some 40,000 clones, approximately 90% of which are singletons. The source was PBMCs, collected around atezolizumab (anti-PD-L1) treatment. The chain has TRBV7-2 and TRBJ1-5, with 7 bases identical to TRBD1. The source is a donor over 35 with urothelial cancer. In nucleotides, the CDR3 is TGTGCCAGCAGCTTAGGGGACAGTTGGTGGCCCCAGCATTTT. This translates into CASSLGDSWWPQHF.